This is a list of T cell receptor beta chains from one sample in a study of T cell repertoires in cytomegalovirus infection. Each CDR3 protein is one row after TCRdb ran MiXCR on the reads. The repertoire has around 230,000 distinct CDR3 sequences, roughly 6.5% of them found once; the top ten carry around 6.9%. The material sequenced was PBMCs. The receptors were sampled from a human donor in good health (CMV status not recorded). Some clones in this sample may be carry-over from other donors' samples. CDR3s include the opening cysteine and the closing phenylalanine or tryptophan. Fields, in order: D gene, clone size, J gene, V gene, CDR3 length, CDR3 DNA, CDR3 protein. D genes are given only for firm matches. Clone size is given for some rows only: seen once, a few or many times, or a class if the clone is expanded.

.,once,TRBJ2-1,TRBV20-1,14,TGCAGTGGCTCACACCCAAGCTCCTACAATGAGCAGTTCTTC,CSGSHPSSYNEQFF
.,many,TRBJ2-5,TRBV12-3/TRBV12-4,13,TGTGCCAGCAGTTCTCAAAGGAAGGAGACCCAGTACTTC,CASSSQRKETQYF
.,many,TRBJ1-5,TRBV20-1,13,TGCAGTGCTAGAAGACAGGTAGAGCAGCCCCAGCATTTT,CSARRQVEQPQHF
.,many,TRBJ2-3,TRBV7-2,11,TGTGCCAGCTACACCACAGATACGCAGTATTTT,CASYTTDTQYF
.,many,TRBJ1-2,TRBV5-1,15,TGCGCCAGCAGCGACAAGACCGGGAGCGGCTATGGCTACACCTTC,CASSDKTGSGYGYTF
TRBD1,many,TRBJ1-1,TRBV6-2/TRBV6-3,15,TGTGCCAGCAGTTGGCAGGGGGTCATGAACACTGAAGCTTTCTTT,CASSWQGVMNTEAFF
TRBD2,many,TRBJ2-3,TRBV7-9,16,TGTGCCAGCAGCAGTACTAGCGGATCTAGCACAGATACGCAGTATTTT,CASSSTSGSSTDTQYF
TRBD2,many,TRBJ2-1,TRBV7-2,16,TGTGCCAGCACCAGACTAGCGGGGGGCCAATACAATGAGCAGTTCTTC,CASTRLAGGQYNEQFF
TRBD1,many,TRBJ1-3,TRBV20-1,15,TGCAGTGCAACAATTCAGACAGGGATAGGAAACACCATATATTTT,CSATIQTGIGNTIYF
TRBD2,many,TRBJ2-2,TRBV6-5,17,TGTGCCAGCAGTTACGCATCGGGACTAGCGGGCTCCGGGGAGCTGTTTTTT,CASSYASGLAGSGELFF
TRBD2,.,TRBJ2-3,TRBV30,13,TGTGCCTGGAATCGGGGGGACACAGATACGCAGTATTTT,CAWNRGDTDTQYF
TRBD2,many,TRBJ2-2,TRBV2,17,TGTGCCAGCACAAGGACTAGCGGGGGTTCGAACACCGGGGAGCTGTTTTTT,CASTRTSGGSNTGELFF
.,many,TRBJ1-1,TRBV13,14,TGTGCCAGCAGCTTTCTATTCCAGAACACTGAAGCTTTCTTT,CASSFLFQNTEAFF
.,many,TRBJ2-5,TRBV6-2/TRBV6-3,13,TGTGCCAGCACCCTTGGATGGCAAGAGACCCAGTACTTC,CASTLGWQETQYF
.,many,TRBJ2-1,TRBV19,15,TGTGCCAGTAATGGCCAGGGGTTTTCCTACAATGAGCAGTTCTTC,CASNGQGFSYNEQFF
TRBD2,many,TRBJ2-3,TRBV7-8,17,TGTGCCAGCAGCTCCTTAGGGACTAGCGGGTCCACAGATACGCAGTATTTT,CASSSLGTSGSTDTQYF
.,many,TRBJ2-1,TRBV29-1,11,TGCAGCGTTGAGAACTACAATGAGCAGTTCTTC,CSVENYNEQFF
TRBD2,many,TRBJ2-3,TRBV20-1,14,TGCAGTGCTAGAGATCGACTAGCAGCTGATACGCAGTATTTT,CSARDRLAADTQYF
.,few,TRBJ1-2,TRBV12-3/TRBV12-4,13,TGTGCCAGCAGTTTAAGGGCCAGACAGAGCCACACCTTC,CASSLRARQSHTF
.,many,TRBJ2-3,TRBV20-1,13,TGCAGTGCTAGAGATCTGCGCACAGATACGCAGTATTTT,CSARDLRTDTQYF
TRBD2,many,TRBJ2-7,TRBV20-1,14,TGCAGTGCTAGAGATCAGGGAGGGCCCTACGAGCAGTACTTC,CSARDQGGPYEQYF
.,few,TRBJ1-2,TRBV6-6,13,TGTGCCAGCAGCTACTCGGAGGCAGATGGCTACACCTTC,CASSYSEADGYTF
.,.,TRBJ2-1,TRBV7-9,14,TGTGCCAGCAGCCAGACGGACCGCTACAATGAGCAGTTCTTC,CASSQTDRYNEQFF
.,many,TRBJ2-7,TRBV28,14,TGTGCCAGCAGTCCCCCCGAGGGTCCCTACGAGCAGTACTTC,CASSPPEGPYEQYF
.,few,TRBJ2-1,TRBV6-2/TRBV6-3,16,TGTGCCAGCAGTTCAGTAGGACAGGGAGGGTCATATGAGCAGTTCTTC,CASSSVGQGGSYEQFF
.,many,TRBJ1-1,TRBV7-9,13,TGTGCCAGCACCCCCCGGGGGGGACCTGAAGCTTTCTTT,CASTPRGGPEAFF
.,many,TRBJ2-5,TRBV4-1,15,TGCGCCAGCAGAGTTCGGCTCACCTCCCAGGAGACCCAGTACTTC,CASRVRLTSQETQYF
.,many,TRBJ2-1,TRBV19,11,TGTGCCAGTAGTTTTGTTAATGAGCAGTTCTTC,CASSFVNEQFF
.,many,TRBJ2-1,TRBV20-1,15,TGCAGTGCTAGAGAGAATCAGCGTCGGGGTAGTGAGCAGTTCTTC,CSARENQRRGSEQFF
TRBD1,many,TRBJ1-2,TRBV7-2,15,TGTGCCAGCAGCCAAAGACCGGGACAGGGGGTGGGCTACACCTTC,CASSQRPGQGVGYTF
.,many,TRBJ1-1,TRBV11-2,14,TGTGCCAGCAGCACTCTTCGGGGGGGTTCTGAAGCTTTCTTT,CASSTLRGGSEAFF
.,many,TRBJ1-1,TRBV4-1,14,TGCGCCAGCAGCCAAGAACCCGCTGCATTTGAAGCTTTCTTT,CASSQEPAAFEAFF
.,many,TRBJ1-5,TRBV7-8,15,TGTGCCAGCAGCTGGATCGGGACGATCAATCAGCCCCAGCATTTT,CASSWIGTINQPQHF
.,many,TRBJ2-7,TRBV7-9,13,TGTGCCAGCGCCCCGAGGGGATCCTACGAGCAGTACTTC,CASAPRGSYEQYF
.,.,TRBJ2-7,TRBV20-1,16,TGCAGTGCTGGATACGATCCGGGGGCCGATCCCTACGAGCAGTACTTC,CSAGYDPGADPYEQYF
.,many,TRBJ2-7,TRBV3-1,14,TGTGCCAGCAGCCACAGGGGGGGCTCCTACGAGCAGTACTTC,CASSHRGGSYEQYF
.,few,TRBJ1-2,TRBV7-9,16,TGTGCCAGCAGCCTTATAATGGGGGGCGTCAAATATGGCTACACCTTC,CASSLIMGGVKYGYTF
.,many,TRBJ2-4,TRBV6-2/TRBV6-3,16,TGTGCCAGCAGTTACTCCAACGCCGGGATCCCAAACATTCAGTACTTC,CASSYSNAGIPNIQYF
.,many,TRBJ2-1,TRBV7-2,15,TGTGCCAGCAGCTTAGCCTCGAGGGGGAGCTATGAGCAGTTCTTC,CASSLASRGSYEQFF
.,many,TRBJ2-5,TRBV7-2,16,TGTGCCAGCAGCTTAGCGCTCGGCAGGGGGGGAGAGACCCAGTACTTC,CASSLALGRGGETQYF
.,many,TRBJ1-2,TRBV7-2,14,TGTGCCAGCAGCTTAAATCCGGGGGCGCTCCGCTACACCTTC,CASSLNPGALRYTF
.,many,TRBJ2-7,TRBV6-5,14,TGTGCCAGCAGCAACGACCTGAGCTCCTACGAGCAGTACTTC,CASSNDLSSYEQYF
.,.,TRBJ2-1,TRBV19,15,TGTGCCAGTAGTATTAAACAGGAGATCTACAATGAGCAGTTCTTC,CASSIKQEIYNEQFF
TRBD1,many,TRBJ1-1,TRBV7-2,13,TGTGCCACCGGGGACAGGGGGCGCCGGTTGGCTTTCTTT,CATGDRGRRLAFF
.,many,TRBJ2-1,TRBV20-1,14,TGCAGTGCTAGCCCAGCAAGCTCCTACAATGAGCAGTTCTTC,CSASPASSYNEQFF
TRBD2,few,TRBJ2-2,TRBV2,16,TGTGCCAGCAGTGCTTGGGGACTAGCTGCCTCCGGGGAGCTGTTTTTT,CASSAWGLAASGELFF
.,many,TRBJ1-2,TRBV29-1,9,TGCAGCGTTGGCAGTGGCTACACCTTC,CSVGSGYTF
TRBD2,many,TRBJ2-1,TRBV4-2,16,TGTGCCAGCAGCCAAGTGACTAGCGGGCCCTACAATGAGCAGTTCTTC,CASSQVTSGPYNEQFF
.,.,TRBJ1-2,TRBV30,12,TGTGCCTGGAGCCCGGACCTCTATGGCTACACCTTC,CAWSPDLYGYTF
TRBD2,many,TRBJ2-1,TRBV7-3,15,TGTGCCAGCAGCTTAACGGCTAGCGGGTACAATGAGCAGTTCTTC,CASSLTASGYNEQFF
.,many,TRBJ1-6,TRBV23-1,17,TGCGCCAGCAGCAACCTCAATAGGGCAGGGAGGGATTCACCCCTCCACTTT,CASSNLNRAGRDSPLHF
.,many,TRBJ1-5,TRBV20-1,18,TGCAGTGCTAGAGATTCGTCAGGGGTCCCGTTTAGCAATCAGCCCCAGCATTTT,CSARDSSGVPFSNQPQHF
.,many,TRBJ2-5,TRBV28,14,TGTGCCAGCTCAGAATCAGGGGAAATACAGACCCAGTACTTC,CASSESGEIQTQYF